The clone carrying this T cell receptor (beta chain) was seen repeatedly, ten times or more. The antigen is unknown. The data were obtained in a study of Graves' ophthalmopathy and Graves' hyperthyroidism. Notes on the study in general: The model's ophthalmopathy progression predictions had approximately 65% sensitivity and 72.22% specificity.

Germline values: CDR1 SGDLS, CDR2 YYNGEE. This CDR3 contains 14 residues. Trimming took off 0 bases at V and 4 bases at J, with 5 bases between the two ends. Amplification targeted the TCR beta CDR3 regions, with RNA transcripts as the source material. HTBI-primed first-round RT-PCR preceded second-round multiplex PCR. TCRdb reprocessed the multiplex PCR reads with MiXCR, giving one entry per CDR3 protein. The table lists under 800,000 distinct CDR3 sequences, 22% of them singletons. Material: peripheral blood. This TCR derives from a woman younger than 30 with stable Graves' hyperthyroidism. Some clones in this sample may be carry-over from other donors' samples. V and J are TRBV9 and TRBJ1-6; D perhaps matches TRBD1 (5 bases). The CDR3 here is CASSVEGYNSPLHF. The CDR3 nucleotides read TGTGCCAGCAGCGTAGAGGGGTATAATTCACCCCTCCACTTT. The complete variable domain, with remaining parts taken from reference TRBV9 and TRBJ1-6, reads DSGVTQTPKHLITATGQRVTLRCSPRSGDLSVYWYQQSLDQGLQFLIQYYNGEERAKGNILERFSAQQFPDLHSELNLSSLELGDSALYFCASSVEGYNSPLHFGNGTRLTVT.